The 9 T cell receptor beta chains reported below all come from one sample, sequenced in a study of brain T cells in children with intractable seizures. The repertoire was sequenced with immunoSEQ multiplex PCR; TCRdb's copy has only in-frame clones and lacks some. Here the sample spans roughly 80,000 clones, around 93% being singletons. This specimen consisted of peripheral blood, obtained at surgery. The receptor source for this set is a boy under two years old with tuberous sclerosis and intractable seizures.

The genes are TRBV4-2 and TRBJ1-4; tentatively, D is TRBD1 (6 bases). CDR1 LGHNA and CDR2 YNFKEQ come from the germline V gene. The V end was cut by 0 bases, the J end by 3 bases, with 8 bases between. This CDR3 is built from 15 residues. CDR3 coding DNA: TGTGCCAGCAGCCAAGAGACAGGCTCTAATGAAAAACTGTTTTTT. Encoded protein: CASSQETGSNEKLFF.

This chain joins TRBV13 and TRBJ1-2; 8 nucleotides line up with TRBD1. The CDR3 is made up of 12 amino acids. V lost 3 bases to trimming and J lost 7 bases; unmatched junction nucleotides: 1. Per the germline V gene, CDR1 is PRHDT and CDR2 is FYEKMQ (reference sequence). The CDR3 nucleotides are TGTGCCAGCAGCTTGGACAGGGCTGGCTACACCTTC. Residues: CASSLDRAGYTF. Drawing the rest from reference TRBV13 and TRBJ1-2, the complete variable domain is AAGVIQSPRHLIKEKRETATLKCYPIPRHDTVYWYQQGPGQDPQFLISFYEKMQSDKGSIPDRFSAQQFSDYHSELNMSSLELGDSALYFCASSLDRAGYTFGSGTRLTVV.

The chain employs TRBV7-9 and TRBJ2-2; D might be TRBD1 (6 bases). The V gene lost 0 bases and the J gene lost 5 bases, with 10 bases spanning the gap. The germline V gene has CDR1 SEHNR and CDR2 FQNEAQ (reference sequence). The length of the CDR3 is 15 residues. CDR3 sequence (DNA): TGTGCCAGCAGCTTAGCGGCAGGGGCGACCGGGGAGCTGTTTTTT. It translates to CASSLAAGATGELFF.

The chain is built from TRBV6-5 and TRBJ1-1; 7 nucleotides match TRBD1. The germline CDR1 and CDR2 sequences are MNHEY and SVGAGI. The trim removed 10 bases at V and 3 bases at J, leaving 11 bases unmatched. The CDR3 length is 14 residues. DNA for the CDR3: TGTGCCAACCTGGCCGTACAGGGGTACACTGAAGCTTTCTTT. This gives the protein CANLAVQGYTEAFF.

The chain carries TRBV4-1 and TRBJ2-7, with TRBD2 as a possible D gene (5 bases). CDR1 and CDR2 from the germline V gene are MGHRA and YSYEKL. V shed 4 bases and J shed 2 bases, with 18 bases lying between them. There are 16 residues in the CDR3. CDR3 loop: CASSPPRGTGAYEQYF. CDR3 nucleotide sequence: TGCGCCAGCAGCCCCCCTCGGGGAACGGGTGCCTACGAGCAGTACTTC.

The CDR3 sequence is CASRRDAGIWHSPLHF. DNA of the CDR3: TGTGCCAGCAGACGCGACGCGGGGATCTGGCATTCACCCCTCCACTTT. The chain is built from TRBV3-1 (or the pseudogene TRBV3-2) and TRBJ1-6; D is unclear. This CDR3 is 16 amino acids long. Germline loops: CDR1 LGHDT, CDR2 YNNKEL (reference sequence). The V end lost 6 bases, the J end lost 8 bases, and 20 bases lay between the germline ends.

The gene calls are TRBV29-1 and TRBJ1-1; D perhaps matches TRBD1 (6 bases). This CDR3 has 13 residues. Between the trimmed V and J ends, which lost 5 bases and 4 bases, there was a span of 14 bases. Germline CDR1 SQVTM, CDR2 ANQGSEA. The chain's CDR3 is CSVSRQVTTEAFF. DNA for the CDR3: TGCAGCGTTAGCCGACAGGTAACCACTGAAGCTTTCTTT.

The genes are TRBV7-2 and TRBJ1-6; D gene ambiguous. V gave up 5 bases and J gave up 7 bases, with 18 bases separating them. Per germline, CDR1 SGHTA and CDR2 FQGNSA. This CDR3 has 16 residues. CDR3 loop: CASSPRPQFGNSPLHF. For the CDR3, the DNA is TGTGCCAGCAGCCCCCGACCCCAATTTGGGAATTCACCCCTCCACTTT.

The chain employs TRBV5-6 and TRBJ2-6; 7 positions agree with TRBD1. V lost 3 bases to trimming and J lost 0 bases; unmatched junction nucleotides: 3. The germline CDR1 and CDR2 sequences are SGHDT and YYEEEE. The CDR3 has 16 residues. CDR3 loop: CASSWGQLSGANVLTF. The CDR3 nucleotides are TGTGCCAGCAGCTGGGGACAGCTCTCTGGGGCCAACGTCCTGACTTTC.